Listed below are T cell receptor beta chains from one sample, sequenced in a study of T cell changes during pregnancy in multiple sclerosis. The data were produced by immunoSEQ multiplex PCR, yet TCRdb's version contains in-frame clones alone and is incomplete. The sample lists over 55,000 clones, around 87% occurring once. The sample taken for sequencing was peripheral blood from another person, used as feeder cells. These receptor sequences come from a human donor whose cells served as feeder cells for cultures in a pregnancy study. Both conserved end residues are part of each CDR3. Each record gives: V gene, J gene, D gene, CDR3 protein. The D gene is left open where the match is weak.

V: TRBV5-1
J: TRBJ2-5
D: TRBD1
CDR3: CASSLAGTGSQETQYF

V: TRBV6-6
J: TRBJ2-1
D: NA
CDR3: CASSYQRDILNEQFF

V: TRBV27
J: TRBJ1-5
D: TRBD1
CDR3: CASSSGTGGNQPQHF

V: TRBV6-1
J: TRBJ1-6
D: NA
CDR3: CASSETQENSPLHF

V: TRBV19
J: TRBJ2-3
D: TRBD1
CDR3: CASSARDRVGNTDTQYF

V: TRBV11-3
J: TRBJ2-7
D: TRBD2
CDR3: CASSSELAAHEQYF

V: TRBV5-1
J: TRBJ2-1
D: NA
CDR3: CASSSASRGANYNEQFF

V: TRBV5-1
J: TRBJ1-3
D: NA
CDR3: CASSLAGYGNTIYF

V: TRBV15
J: TRBJ2-1
D: TRBD1
CDR3: CATREGANEQFF

V: TRBV7-9
J: TRBJ2-7
D: NA
CDR3: CASSLGPGEQYF

V: TRBV6-1
J: TRBJ2-7
D: NA
CDR3: CASIGGVVEQYF

V: TRBV6-5
J: TRBJ2-5
D: NA
CDR3: CASSYTGETQYF

V: TRBV27
J: TRBJ1-2
D: NA
CDR3: CASSLSRANYGYTF

V: TRBV5-1
J: TRBJ2-7
D: TRBD2
CDR3: CASSPWTSGAYEQYF